The entry below gives a single T cell receptor (beta chain) sequence along with its context. This entry comes from a study of blood T cell repertoires in COVID-19. In the study overall: T cells, B-cell-depleted T cells, or PBMCs supplied cDNA or gDNA.

Germline CDR1 SGHRS, CDR2 YFSETQ. The V gene lost 0 bases and the J gene lost 3 bases, with 16 bases spanning the gap. CDR3 length equals 17 residues. As handled by the study authors: Counts of nucleated cells, estimated from reference gene primer amplification, were obtained. Produced via immunoSEQ multiplex PCR; TCRdb's table is partial and in-frame only. V, J and clone size were drawn from that table, and D and trimming were deduced from the DNA. The repertoire has 110,000 to 150,000 clones, roughly nine tenths of them found once; the top ten carry approximately 3%. The J gene is TRBJ2-1, the V gene TRBV5-1, with D perhaps TRBD2 (6 bases). Material for sequencing was peripheral blood. This sequence originates from an older woman with active COVID-19. The CDR3 sequence: CASSLASSGTLYNEQFF. DNA for the CDR3: TGCGCCAGCAGCTTGGCGAGTAGCGGAACGCTCTACAATGAGCAGTTCTTC.